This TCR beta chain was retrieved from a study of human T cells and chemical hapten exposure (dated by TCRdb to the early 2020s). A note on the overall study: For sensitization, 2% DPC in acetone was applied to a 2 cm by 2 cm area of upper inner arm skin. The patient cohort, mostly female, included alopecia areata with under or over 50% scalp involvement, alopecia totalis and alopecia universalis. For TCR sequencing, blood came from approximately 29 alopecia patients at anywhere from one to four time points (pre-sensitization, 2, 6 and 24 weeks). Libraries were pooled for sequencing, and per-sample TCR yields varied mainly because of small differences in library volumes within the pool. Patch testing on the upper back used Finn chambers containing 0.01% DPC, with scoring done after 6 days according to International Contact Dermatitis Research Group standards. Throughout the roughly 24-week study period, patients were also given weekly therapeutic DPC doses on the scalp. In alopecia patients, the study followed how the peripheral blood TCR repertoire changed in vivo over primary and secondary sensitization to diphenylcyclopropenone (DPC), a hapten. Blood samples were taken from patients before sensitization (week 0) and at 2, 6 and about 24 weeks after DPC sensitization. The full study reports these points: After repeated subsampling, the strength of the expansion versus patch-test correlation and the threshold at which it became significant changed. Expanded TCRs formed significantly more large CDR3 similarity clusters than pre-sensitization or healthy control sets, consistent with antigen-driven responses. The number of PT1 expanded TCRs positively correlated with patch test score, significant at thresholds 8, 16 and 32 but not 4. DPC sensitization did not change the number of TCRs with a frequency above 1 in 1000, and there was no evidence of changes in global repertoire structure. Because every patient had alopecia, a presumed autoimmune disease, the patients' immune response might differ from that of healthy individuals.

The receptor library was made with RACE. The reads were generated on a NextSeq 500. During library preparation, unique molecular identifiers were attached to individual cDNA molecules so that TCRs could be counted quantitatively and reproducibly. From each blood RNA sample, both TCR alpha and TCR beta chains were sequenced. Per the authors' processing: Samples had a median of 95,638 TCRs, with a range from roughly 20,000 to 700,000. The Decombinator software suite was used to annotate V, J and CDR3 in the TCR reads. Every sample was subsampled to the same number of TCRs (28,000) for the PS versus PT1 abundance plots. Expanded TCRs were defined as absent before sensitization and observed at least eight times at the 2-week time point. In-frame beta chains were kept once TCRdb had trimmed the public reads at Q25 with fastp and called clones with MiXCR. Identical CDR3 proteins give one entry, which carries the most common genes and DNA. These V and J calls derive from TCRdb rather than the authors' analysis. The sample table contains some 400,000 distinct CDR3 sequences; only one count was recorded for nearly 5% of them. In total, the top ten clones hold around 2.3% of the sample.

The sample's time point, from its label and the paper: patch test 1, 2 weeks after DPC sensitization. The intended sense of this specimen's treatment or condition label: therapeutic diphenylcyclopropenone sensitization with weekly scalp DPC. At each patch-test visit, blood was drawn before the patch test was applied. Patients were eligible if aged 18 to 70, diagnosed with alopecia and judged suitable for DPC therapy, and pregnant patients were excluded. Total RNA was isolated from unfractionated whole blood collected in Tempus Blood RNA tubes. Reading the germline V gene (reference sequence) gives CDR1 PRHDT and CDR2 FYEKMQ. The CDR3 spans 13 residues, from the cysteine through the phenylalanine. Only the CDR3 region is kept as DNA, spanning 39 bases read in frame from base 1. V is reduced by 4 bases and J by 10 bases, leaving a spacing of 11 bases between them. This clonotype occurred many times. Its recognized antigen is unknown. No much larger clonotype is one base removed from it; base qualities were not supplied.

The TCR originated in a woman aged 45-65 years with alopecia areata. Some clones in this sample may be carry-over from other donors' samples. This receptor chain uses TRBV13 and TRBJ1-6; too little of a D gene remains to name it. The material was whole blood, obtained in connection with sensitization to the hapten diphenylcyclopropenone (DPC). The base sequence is TGTGCCAGCAGCTATGGATCAGGCTCACCCCTCCACTTT. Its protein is CASSYGSGSPLHF. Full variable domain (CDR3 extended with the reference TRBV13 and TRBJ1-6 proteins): AAGVIQSPRHLIKEKRETATLKCYPIPRHDTVYWYQQGPGQDPQFLISFYEKMQSDKGSIPDRFSAQQFSDYHSELNMSSLELGDSALYFCASSYGSGSPLHFGNGTRLTVT.